This T cell receptor (beta chain) was found in a study of shared T cell receptors in the human thymus. The CDR3 totals 20 residues. The junction had 18 bases not matched to a gene; V was cut back by 0 bases and J by 5 bases. Germline V gene lookup returns CDR1 MGHRA and CDR2 YSYEKL. Assay: immunoSEQ multiplex PCR; the TCRdb copy retains only in-frame clones and omits some. The sample records 700,000 or so clones, 70% to 90% being singletons. This sample also belongs to another study, concerning human thymus T cells. From that report: The donor group consisted of healthy Finnish infants who were having corrective surgery for congenital heart defects. From resections taken during corrective heart surgery, the thymus tissue was obtained. Thymic and blood repertoires appeared to display a bias in their usage of V and J genes. Related studies found that unrelated individuals share highly overlapping thymic repertoires.

The source material was thymocytes. The clonotype comes from a girl under three years old with a congenital heart defect. The chain recombines TRBV4-1 with TRBJ2-5, with 10 bases matching TRBD2. CDR3 coding DNA: TGCGCCAGCAGCCAAGAGGCTAGCGGGGGCCATTCTATACGGGAGGAGACCCAGTACTTC. Translation: CASSQEASGGHSIREETQYF.